This T cell receptor (beta chain) was captured by sequencing in a study of blood T cell repertoires in COVID-19. Study as a whole: Some COVID-19 samples were acute and others convalescent; all came from the United States, Italy and Spain. PBMCs, B-cell-depleted T cells, or T cells provided the cDNA or gDNA that made up the material.

Methods used by the authors: Reference gene primer amplification yielded estimated nucleated cell counts. TCRdb's table, derived via immunoSEQ multiplex PCR, lists solely in-frame clones and lacks some. V and J calls and clone size follow that table, whereas D and trimming were derived from the DNA. The repertoire has more than 45,000 clones, roughly 87% of them found once; the top ten carry less than 20%. Germline assignment: CDR1 SGHNT and CDR2 YYREEE (reference sequence). The V end lost 4 bases, the J end lost 7 bases, and 12 bases lay between the germline ends. This CDR3 has 13 residues. The receptor was isolated from a human donor with active COVID-19. The donor label of this sample is uncertain. The sample taken for sequencing was peripheral blood. The rearrangement uses TRBV5-4 and TRBJ1-5, with D perhaps matching TRBD1 (6 bases). This CDR3 reads CASSDDRYQPQHF. The DNA of the CDR3 is TGTGCCAGCAGCGATGACAGGTACCAGCCCCAGCATTTT.